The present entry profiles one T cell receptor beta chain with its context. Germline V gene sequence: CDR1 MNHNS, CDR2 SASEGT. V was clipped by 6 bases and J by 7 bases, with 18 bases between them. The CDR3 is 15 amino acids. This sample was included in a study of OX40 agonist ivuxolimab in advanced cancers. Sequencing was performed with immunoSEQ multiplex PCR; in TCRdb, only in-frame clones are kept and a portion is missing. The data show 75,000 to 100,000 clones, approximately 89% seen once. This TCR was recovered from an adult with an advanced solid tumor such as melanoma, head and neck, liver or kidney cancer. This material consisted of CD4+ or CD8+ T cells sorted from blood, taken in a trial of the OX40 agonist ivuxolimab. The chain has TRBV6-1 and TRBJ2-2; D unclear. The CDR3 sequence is CASRSRPFDDGELFF. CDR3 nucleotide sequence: TGTGCCAGCAGATCGCGACCCTTCGACGACGGGGAGCTGTTTTTT.